The TCR beta chain described here comes from a study of sequential checkpoint blockade in melanoma. For the study at large: Arm A got nivolumab then ipilimumab; arm B the reverse, 1:1. Each arm's sequence ended with maintenance nivolumab.

The treatment is: randomized to nivolumab then ipilimumab (arm A) or the reverse (arm B). From thawed PBMCs, live CD3+CD8+ cells negative for CD19 and CD56 were sorted. Produced via immunoSEQ multiplex PCR; TCRdb's table is partial and in-frame only. The data contain about 27,000 clones, 70% to 80% of them singletons. The CDR3 covers 15 residues. Germline-derived CDR1 and CDR2 are MNHEY and SVGAGI. J lost 6 bases, V lost 0 bases, and 6 bases had no gene match. This chain joins TRBV6-5 and TRBJ2-5, with 8 bases that match TRBD1. This TCR derives from a human donor with melanoma. This specimen was CD8+ T cells sorted from blood (inferred from file names), taken from a patient given nivolumab and ipilimumab in sequence. The CDR3 DNA reads as TGTGCCAGCAGTTACTCGCAGGGGGCGCGGCAGACCCAGTACTTC. Translation gives CASSYSQGARQTQYF.